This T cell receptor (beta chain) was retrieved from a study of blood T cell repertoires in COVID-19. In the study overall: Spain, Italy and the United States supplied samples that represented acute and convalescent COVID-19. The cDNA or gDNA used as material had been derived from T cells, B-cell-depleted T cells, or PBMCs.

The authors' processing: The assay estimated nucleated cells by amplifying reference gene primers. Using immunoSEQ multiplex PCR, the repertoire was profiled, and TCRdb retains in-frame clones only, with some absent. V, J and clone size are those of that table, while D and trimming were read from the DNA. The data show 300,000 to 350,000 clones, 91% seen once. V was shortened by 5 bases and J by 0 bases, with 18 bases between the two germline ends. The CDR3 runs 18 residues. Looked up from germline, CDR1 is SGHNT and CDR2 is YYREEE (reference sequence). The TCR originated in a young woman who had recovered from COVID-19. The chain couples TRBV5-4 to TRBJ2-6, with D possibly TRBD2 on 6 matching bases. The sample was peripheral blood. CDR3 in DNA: TGTGCCAGCAGTCGTGTCGGGGCGGGGTTCTCTGGGGCCAACGTCCTGACTTTC. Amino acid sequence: CASSRVGAGFSGANVLTF.